This TCR beta chain was recorded in a study of cytomegalovirus exposure and HLA in healthy donors (dated by TCRdb to between 2016 and 2019). Turning to the overall study: An earlier analysis of approximately 590 of the donors reported roughly 300 Gb of sequence data and 117 million unique TCR beta sequences from roughly 180 million T cells. The aim of the study was to test whether cataloging public T cell receptors could identify signatures of past pathogen exposure. Approximately 300 gigabases of sequencing data and approximately 80 million unique TCR sequences were included in an early release covering roughly 700 HLA-typed donors. In addition to the first cohort of 650 to 800 subjects, a separate validation cohort of 120 different subjects was used. Among 398 genotyped donors of the cohort, an average of 235,054 unique TCR beta nucleotide sequences were sequenced per donor, around 20% of them non-productive. The genetic ancestry cluster associated with self-reported Caucasian donors included approximately 85% of the approximately 410 genotyped donors. Using immunosequencing, the study profiled T cell repertoires from 640 or so subjects and related those repertoires to cytomegalovirus serostatus. All discovery cohort repertoires had been generated using a single sequencing platform. A later genetic analysis used genome-wide SNP genotypes for about 65% of the 666 donors, treating that subset as a discovery cohort. To predict cytomegalovirus infection status, the study combined high-throughput TCR immunosequencing, statistical association of individual TCRs with disease status, and machine learning. Roughly 5 DR-DQ haplotypes were treated as single units for association and clustering because of strong linkage in the cohort. Donor age, sex, ethnicity and CMV serostatus were compiled together with the repertoire data. Typing coverage differed by locus: A, B, C, DRB1 and DQB1 were typed in about 629-640 donors, DQA1 in roughly 500, DPA1 in 600 to 610, and DPB1 in about 450. In the later analysis, no new phenotypic data were used to find candidate immune exposures; instead, reliance was placed on TCR beta sequences and their occurrence across donors. Both class I and class II loci were covered by HLA typing, at four-digit resolution. An earlier analysis of about 600 of the donors used high-throughput TCR beta sequencing to judge whether each TCR beta V gene segment behaved as functional or pseudogenic. A later analysis re-analyzed previously published TCR beta repertoires from 600 to 850 donors and added high-resolution HLA genotyping to study TCR occurrence patterns.

The study at large found these results: Only TCR beta chains were sequenced in this cohort, and the absence of alpha or paired-chain data limited detectable features. In a later genetic analysis, a missense DCLRE1C variant was associated with V-gene and J-gene trimming of TCR beta chains, and the association was replicated in an independent cohort. A total of 150 to 200 TCR beta chains were listed by the study as associated with cytomegalovirus. The presence/absence analyses assumed that sequencing depth was roughly uniform across donors, and that assumption may not be true. A further reported finding was that TCR beta sequences accurately predicted the HLA-A and HLA-B alleles for most subjects in the first cohort. Some IMGT-functional V segments, including TRBV6-2 and TRBV6-3, could not be told apart with the 87-base-pair reads, so those segments were excluded. At a false discovery rate of 0.05, a later analysis linked around 17,000 TCR beta sequences to specific HLA alleles. Broadly in line with IMGT annotations, most TCR beta V segments showed up in productive rearrangements about 90% or about 30% of the time in an earlier analysis of approximately 600 of the donors. A later genetic analysis reported fewer N-insertions in productive TCRs among donors in an Asian-associated ancestry cluster than the roughly 690-donor mean. While some public TCRs were present in many individuals, most TCR sequences turned up only very rarely across donors. A few of the identified cytomegalovirus-associated TCR beta chains were confirmed in vitro to be specific for cytomegalovirus antigens. In a later analysis, the rate of TCR association differed among HLA loci, with DRB1 alleles having the most associated TCRs and HLA-C alleles having the fewest. Assigning TCR associations to individual alleles was difficult when HLA alleles, especially DR and DQ, strongly co-occurred. Linkage disequilibrium might explain the correlated functional status among segregating V segments, but an unknown experimental factor could not be ruled out. Because HLA typing was unavailable for some donors at each locus, only the typed subset was used in association tests. In a later analysis, several top co-occurrence clusters were reported to appear linked to parvovirus B19, influenza, CMV and Epstein-Barr virus. According to the authors, the approach could potentially be generalized to other disease states and immunological phenotypes. A cluster of highly shared sequence variants was judged likely to be a technical artifact of the sequencing pipeline. About 17 rarely observed V segments, including chromosome 9 orphons, were excluded from the earlier analysis of some 590 of the donors because counts were too low. According to a later analysis, most CMV-associated TCR beta chains appeared to be HLA-restricted, and the HLA associations seemed to be driven largely by CMV exposure. A later analysis found that HLA-associated TCR beta chains were more clonally expanded and had lower generation probabilities than equally common non-associated chains. CMV serostatus was the only immune exposure information available for the cohort. In both the original and validation cohorts, the classifier was reported to diagnose cytomegalovirus status with high specificity and sensitivity.

Measured from the cysteine to the phenylalanine, the CDR3 is 16 residues long. The sequence is cut down to CDR3 DNA, 48 bases in frame from base 1. Clipping removes 4 bases from V and 3 bases from J, with 9 as the unmatched junction base count. In the germline V gene, CDR1 corresponds to MNHNS and CDR2 to SASEGT. The protocol used for the library was the immunoSEQ multiplex PCR assay. The multiplex PCR relied on a mix of 60 forward primers for TCR Vbeta segments and 13 reverse primers for TCR Jbeta segments. The CDR3 region of rearranged TCR beta genes was amplified from genomic DNA with a multiplex PCR assay. Amplified TCR beta libraries were sequenced as 87-base-pair reads on the Illumina HiSeq System. Turning to the authors' computational methods: A later analysis tallied tens of millions of unique TCR beta chains across the approximately 670 repertoires, and approximately 11 million of those chains were shared by two or more donors. To remove PCR and sequencing errors, raw reads were error-corrected and collapsed into unique sequences using a nearest-neighbor algorithm that merged closely related sequences. Alignment of CDR3 sequences to IMGT reference sequences was used to assign V, D and J gene segments. For a sequence to be retained, a match of at least six nucleotides to both a V gene segment and a J gene segment was required. Rearrangements were called productive when the CDR3 lacked stop codons and stayed in frame with V and J; all others were non-productive. CDR3 was defined by IMGT convention, running from the second conserved V-encoded cysteine to the conserved J-encoded phenylalanine. The earlier analysis of 587 of the donors excluded sequences that lacked an unambiguous match to a single V gene segment. In an earlier analysis of some 590 of the donors, a V segment was called functional when productive rearrangements were above 56.7%, and segregating when the standard deviation between donors exceeded 5%. A statistical classification framework was built to diagnose cytomegalovirus status from the catalog of TCR beta chain sequences. A later analysis assigned V and J genes by comparing TCR nucleotide sequences with IMGT/GENE-DB human TR gene sequences. A later analysis assigned CDR3 sequences and most-parsimonious VDJ recombination scenarios with the TCRdist pipeline. A later analysis defined each TCR beta chain by its CDR3 amino acid sequence plus V-gene family, and excluded reads lacking a unique V-gene family. To address suspected cross-contamination and a sequencing artifact, a later analysis removed under 600 highly shared, low-generation-probability nucleotide sequences. In a later analysis, a clonal expansion index was calculated for each public chain from normalized within-repertoire ranks of inferred template counts. A later analysis computed generation probabilities with a VDJ recombination model fitted to out-of-frame rearrangements, and checked the results against IGoR. Hypergeometric tests were used in a later analysis to score TCR-TCR, TCR-HLA and TCR-CMV co-occurrence, with a repertoire-size bias correction applied to the TCR pairs. A later analysis estimated false discovery rates by permuting HLA or CMV assignments 20 times. A later analysis grouped co-occurring TCRs with DBSCAN, adding TCRdist sequence similarity when clustering within HLA-allele-positive subsets. Repertoires with fewer than 30,000 or more than 120,000 public chains, plus five repertoires with anomalous nucleotide sharing, were excluded from co-occurrence clustering. Here the immuneACCESS table is served through TCRdb, limited to in-frame sequences with V and J called. Missing clones are a known gap in these copies; in checked studies unresolved V genes cover under half, and the rest lacks a known reason. Clonal size and the V and J genes are those of that table, whereas D and trimming came from the DNA. The sample contains 60,000 to 85,000 clones, approximately 80% of them found a single time. The top ten clonotypes cover under 20% of the sample.

The cohort comprised several hundred healthy bone marrow donors. At the time of sampling, all cohort members were nominally healthy, though unrecorded immune exposures were likely present. The donor tested CMV seropositive, placing the donor among the 290 or so seropositive members of the cohort. A peripheral blood sample was collected from each donor, and TCR beta sequencing was performed on peripheral blood mononuclear cells. The Qiagen DNeasy Blood Extraction Kit was used to extract genomic DNA from the blood cell samples. A remark on this clone: Its specific antigen is unknown. Base quality data are lacking; no much larger clone is found one base away.

Recombination connected TRBV6-1 to TRBJ2-7, and 10 bases in between align with TRBD2. The sequencing input was PBMCs. This TCR came from a man between 65 and 85 years old in good health and CMV-seropositive. The CDR3 in this case is CASSGLAGFPLYEQYF. The DNA reads as follows: TGTGCCAGCAGTGGACTAGCGGGTTTTCCCCTCTACGAGCAGTACTTC.